This TCR beta chain derives from a study of cytomegalovirus exposure and HLA in healthy donors (dated by TCRdb to 2017 to 2019). Study-wide context: According to an earlier analysis of 587 of the donors, about 179 million T cells yielded over 90 million unique TCR beta sequences and around 300 Gb of sequence data. Around 330 gigabases of sequencing data and around 85 million unique TCR sequences made up an early release that covered roughly 670 HLA-typed donors. The genetic ancestry cluster associated with self-reported Caucasian donors included around 76% of the roughly 400 genotyped donors. The study aimed to test whether signatures of past pathogen exposure could be identified by cataloging public T cell receptors. Using immunosequencing, the study profiled T cell repertoires from about 650 subjects and related those repertoires to cytomegalovirus serostatus. Along with the roughly 670-subject first cohort, a separate validation cohort of around 120 different subjects was used. To predict cytomegalovirus infection status, the study combined high-throughput TCR immunosequencing, statistical association of individual TCRs with disease status, and machine learning. In a later analysis, previously published TCR beta repertoires from several hundred donors were re-analyzed and high-resolution HLA genotyping was added so that TCR occurrence patterns could be studied. In the later analysis, no new phenotypic data were used to find candidate immune exposures; instead, reliance was placed on TCR beta sequences and their occurrence across donors. In an earlier analysis of roughly 580 of the donors, high-throughput TCR beta sequencing was used to judge whether each TCR beta V gene segment behaved as functional or pseudogenic. Alongside the repertoire data, information on donor age, sex, ethnicity and CMV serostatus was compiled. A later genetic analysis used genome-wide SNP genotypes for about 55% of the 666 donors, treating that subset as a discovery cohort. All discovery cohort repertoires had been generated on a single sequencing platform. HLA typing included class I and class II loci at four-digit resolution. The number of donors typed differed by locus, with roughly 629-640 for A, B, C, DRB1 and DQB1, about 500 for DQA1, 600 to 610 for DPA1, and under 490 for DPB1. Because of strong linkage in the cohort, 5 or 6 DR-DQ haplotypes were treated as single units for association and clustering. On average, roughly 200,000 unique TCR beta nucleotide sequences were sequenced per donor among 300 to 500 genotyped donors of the cohort, with roughly 20% of those sequences being non-productive.

The cohort was made up of approximately 700 healthy bone marrow donors. At the time of sampling, every cohort member was nominally healthy, though immune exposures that went unrecorded were likely present. The donor was CMV seropositive and was included in the group of approximately 310 seropositive cohort members. A peripheral blood sample was provided by each donor, and peripheral blood mononuclear cells were used for TCR beta sequencing. The Qiagen DNeasy Blood Extraction Kit was used to extract genomic DNA from the blood cell samples. The CDR3 has 18 amino acids, counting the end cysteine and phenylalanine. Only the CDR3 portion is preserved as DNA: 54 bases, with reading frame beginning at the first base. Sequences SGHRS (CDR1) and YFSETQ (CDR2) are obtained from the germline V gene. The library was generated by the immunoSEQ multiplex PCR assay. The multiplex PCR relied on a mix of 60 forward primers for TCR Vbeta segments and 13 reverse primers for TCR Jbeta segments. The CDR3 region of rearranged TCR beta genes was amplified from genomic DNA with a multiplex PCR assay. The amplified TCR beta libraries were sequenced on the Illumina HiSeq System as 87-base-pair reads. Per the source publication's procedure: In a later analysis, tens of millions of unique TCR beta chains were counted across the 650 to 750 repertoires, and roughly 11 million of these chains were shared by at least two donors. To remove PCR and sequencing errors, raw reads were error-corrected and collapsed into unique sequences using a nearest-neighbor algorithm that merged closely related sequences. To assign V, D and J gene segments, CDR3 sequences were aligned to IMGT reference sequences. For a sequence to be retained, a match of at least six nucleotides to both a V gene segment and a J gene segment was required. Rearrangements were called productive when the CDR3 lacked stop codons and stayed in frame with V and J; all others were non-productive. CDR3 was defined according to IMGT convention as the region running from the second conserved V-encoded cysteine to the conserved J-encoded phenylalanine. The earlier analysis of about 620 of the donors excluded sequences that lacked an unambiguous match to a single V gene segment. An earlier analysis of approximately 590 of the donors classified V segments as functional when productive rearrangements were above 56.7% and as segregating when the standard deviation between donors was above 5%. A statistical classification framework was developed to diagnose cytomegalovirus status using the catalog of TCR beta chain sequences. A later analysis assigned V and J genes by comparing TCR nucleotide sequences with IMGT/GENE-DB human TR gene sequences. Using the TCRdist pipeline, a later analysis assigned CDR3 sequences along with most-parsimonious VDJ recombination scenarios. In a later analysis, every TCR beta chain was defined by the combination of its CDR3 amino acid sequence and its V-gene family, and reads without a unique V-gene family were dropped. To address suspected cross-contamination and a sequencing artifact, a later analysis removed roughly 640 highly shared, low-generation-probability nucleotide sequences. For each public chain, a later analysis derived a clonal expansion index from normalized ranks of inferred template counts within each repertoire. In a later analysis, generation probabilities were computed with a VDJ recombination model fitted to out-of-frame rearrangements, and the resulting probabilities were checked against IGoR. In a later analysis, TCR-TCR, TCR-HLA and TCR-CMV co-occurrence was scored with hypergeometric tests, and a repertoire-size bias correction was applied to TCR pairs. A later analysis estimated false discovery rates by permuting HLA or CMV assignments 20 times. In a later analysis, co-occurring TCRs were grouped with DBSCAN, and TCRdist sequence similarity was added when clustering was performed within HLA-allele-positive subsets. Co-occurrence clustering excluded repertoires with fewer than 30,000 or more than 120,000 public chains, plus five with anomalous nucleotide sharing. Imported from immuneACCESS, the table was reduced by TCRdb to in-frame sequences with V and J called. These copies leave out some clones; in studies compared against another copy, an unresolved V gene accounts for under half, and the cause of the remainder is not known. The DNA gave D and trimming, while V, J and clone size come from that table. The sample table records 76,000 or so clones; 73% of these occur just once. The ten top clones hold about 16% of the sample.

As concerns this clone: What antigen it recognizes has not been identified. Compared with germline, one end of the junction differs, possibly owing to a read error.

What the research found in general, with its limitations: The study listed 150 to 200 TCR beta chains as associated with cytomegalovirus. According to the authors, the approach could potentially be generalized to other disease states and immunological phenotypes. The classifier was reported to diagnose cytomegalovirus status with high specificity and sensitivity in both the original and validation cohorts. Presence/absence analyses assumed roughly uniform sequencing depth across donors, an assumption that may not hold. In a later genetic analysis, a missense DCLRE1C variant was associated with V-gene and J-gene trimming of TCR beta chains, and the association was replicated in an independent cohort. A later analysis found that TCR association rates varied across HLA loci, with DRB1 alleles showing the most associated TCRs and HLA-C alleles the fewest. HLA typing was unavailable for some donors at each locus, so association tests used only the typed subset. According to a later analysis, most CMV-associated TCR beta chains appeared to be HLA-restricted, and the HLA associations seemed to be driven largely by CMV exposure. Some IMGT-functional V segments, including TRBV6-2 and TRBV6-3, could not be distinguished by the 87-base-pair reads and were therefore excluded. The only immune exposure information available for the cohort was CMV serostatus. Linkage disequilibrium might explain the correlated functional status among segregating V segments, but an unknown experimental factor could not be ruled out. The sequencing pipeline was judged likely to have produced a cluster of highly shared sequence variants as a technical artifact. Compared with the roughly 720-donor mean, donors in an Asian-associated ancestry cluster had fewer N-insertions in productive TCRs, according to a later genetic analysis. In this cohort, only TCR beta chains were sequenced, and detectable features were limited by the absence of alpha or paired-chain data. In a later analysis, HLA-associated TCR beta chains showed more clonal expansion and lower generation probabilities than non-associated chains that were equally common. The earlier analysis of approximately 590 of the donors excluded approximately 15 rarely observed V segments, including chromosome 9 orphons, because counts were too low. According to a later analysis, parvovirus B19, influenza, CMV and Epstein-Barr virus appeared linked to several top co-occurrence clusters. A later analysis associated around 16,000 TCR beta sequences with specific HLA alleles at a false discovery rate of 0.05. While some public TCRs were present in many individuals, most TCR sequences turned up only very rarely across donors. A further reported finding was that TCR beta sequences accurately predicted the HLA-A and HLA-B alleles for most subjects in the first cohort. Assigning TCR associations to individual alleles was difficult when HLA alleles, especially DR and DQ, strongly co-occurred. In vitro tests confirmed that three of the cytomegalovirus-associated TCR beta chains recognize cytomegalovirus antigens. Broadly in line with IMGT annotations, most TCR beta V segments showed up in productive rearrangements about 87% or about 30% of the time in an earlier analysis of 587 of the donors.

The source is a woman between 35 and 50 years old in good health and CMV-seropositive. This chain is built from TRBV5-1 and TRBJ1-3; no D segment can be confidently identified. What was sequenced was PBMCs. The bases read TGCGCCAGCAGTTTGGACGGGGTTGCGGGGTCCTCTGGAAACACCATATATTTT. The resulting protein is CASSLDGVAGSSGNTIYF.